These T cell receptor beta chains were read from a single sample in a study of blood T cell repertoires in COVID-19. TCRdb's copy holds only in-frame clones and misses some; the assay was immunoSEQ multiplex PCR. The table includes 450,000 to 600,000 clones, around 90% detected once. The sequencing sample was made of PBMCs or T cells enriched from blood (not recorded which). These TCRs come from a woman between 18 and 29 years old who had recovered from COVID-19. Both conserved end residues are part of each CDR3. The order of the fields is clone size, D gene, V gene, J gene, CDR3 DNA, CDR3 protein. The D gene is left open where the match is weak. Size values are once, few and many counts, or a class for expanded clones, and some rows have none.

-	-	TRBV12-3/TRBV12-4	TRBJ1-1	TGTGCCAGCTCCGGGGAGGGGAACACTGAAGCTTTCTTT	CASSGEGNTEAFF
few	-	TRBV12-3/TRBV12-4	TRBJ1-2	TGTGCCAGCAGCTCAGTTTACTATGGCTACACCTTC	CASSSVYYGYTF
-	TRBD1	TRBV5-6	TRBJ2-2	TGTGCCAGCAGCTCCTATAACAGGGGGCCGGACACCGGGGAGCTGTTTTTT	CASSSYNRGPDTGELFF
-	-	TRBV6-4	TRBJ2-5	TGTGCCAGCAGTGCATCTAGAGGAGAGACCCAGTACTTC	CASSASRGETQYF
-	-	TRBV6-5	TRBJ2-3	TGTGCCAGCAGCCCAGCGGGCTCCGTCACAGATACGCAGTATTTT	CASSPAGSVTDTQYF
-	TRBD1	TRBV19	TRBJ1-2	TGTGCCAGTAGTCCCCGGACAGGGTTCTATGGCTACACCTTC	CASSPRTGFYGYTF
-	TRBD1	TRBV5-1	TRBJ1-3	TGCGCCAGCAGCTCGGGACAGGGGGCATTTGGAAACACCATATATTTT	CASSSGQGAFGNTIYF
-	-	TRBV6-5	TRBJ1-2	TGTGCCAGCAGTAAGGGGTGGTGGGGCCACCGCACCTTC	CASSKGWWGHRTF
-	-	TRBV11-3	TRBJ2-2	TGTGCCAGCAGCTGGGGCCCCGGGGAGCTGTTTTTT	CASSWGPGELFF
-	-	TRBV29-1	TRBJ1-5	TGCAGCGTTGTCTCGGGAATTGGCAATCAGCCCCAGCATTTT	CSVVSGIGNQPQHF
-	-	TRBV25-1	TRBJ1-2	TGTGCCAGCAGTGAAGGGGGCGGAGGCTACACCTTC	CASSEGGGGYTF
-	-	TRBV13	TRBJ2-7	TGTGCCAGCAGCATATCCTACGAGCAGTACTTC	CASSISYEQYF
-	TRBD1	TRBV7-3	TRBJ1-5	TGTGCCAGCAGTCCGACAGGGACGAATCAGCCCCAGCATTTT	CASSPTGTNQPQHF
-	-	TRBV19	TRBJ1-6	TGTGCCAGTACCCCCGACATCTCCTACTCACCCCTCCACTTT	CASTPDISYSPLHF
few	TRBD1	TRBV24-1	TRBJ2-7	TGTGCCACCAGTGACCCAGGGACAGGTTCCTACGAGCAGTACTTC	CATSDPGTGSYEQYF
-	TRBD1	TRBV19	TRBJ1-1	TGTGCCAGTAGTATCACAGGGGGCGAAGACACTGAAGCTTTCTTT	CASSITGGEDTEAFF
-	-	TRBV11-2	TRBJ2-3	TGTGCCAGCAGCTTAGATGGGGCTAGCACAGATACGCAGTATTTT	CASSLDGASTDTQYF
-	TRBD2	TRBV5-4	TRBJ2-2	TGTGCCAGCAGCGAGGGCGGGGGGCCTTACACCGGGGAGCTGTTTTTT	CASSEGGGPYTGELFF
-	TRBD1	TRBV5-1	TRBJ2-7	TGCGCCAGCAGCCTGGGACAGGGAGGAGAGTACGAGCAGTACTTC	CASSLGQGGEYEQYF
-	-	TRBV10-3	TRBJ2-1	TGTGCCATCAGTGAGTCGACGGGGGGCGATTACAATGAGCAGTTCTTC	CAISESTGGDYNEQFF
-	-	TRBV5-1	TRBJ1-1	TGCGCCAGCAGCTTCCCGACAGGTTCCTTGAACACTGAAGCTTTCTTT	CASSFPTGSLNTEAFF
-	-	TRBV3-1/TRBV3-2	TRBJ1-1	TGTGCCAGCAGCCAAGATCCGAGGGGGTGGACTGAAGCTTTCTTT	CASSQDPRGWTEAFF
-	-	TRBV5-1	TRBJ2-3	TGCGCCAGCAGCTTGTACAGGGAAGCGGATACGCAGTATTTT	CASSLYREADTQYF
-	TRBD1	TRBV28	TRBJ1-2	TGTGCCAGCAGTTTATGGGGGACAGGGGGTAATGGCTACACCTTC	CASSLWGTGGNGYTF
-	-	TRBV4-1	TRBJ1-3	TGCGCCAGCAGCCAAGATCCCCAGGGGACCTCTGGAAACACCATATATTTT	CASSQDPQGTSGNTIYF
-	-	TRBV7-2	TRBJ1-2	TGTGCCAGCAGCCGCCCCGCAGGGAATGGCTACACCTTC	CASSRPAGNGYTF
-	TRBD1	TRBV29-1	TRBJ1-2	TGCAGCGTCCTCCAGGGGGCGAACTATGGCTACACCTTC	CSVLQGANYGYTF
once	-	TRBV5-5	TRBJ1-1	TGTGCCAGCAGCCCGGGTTACGGGGGAAATAAGGTGGTGAACACTGAAGCTTTCTTT	CASSPGYGGNKVVNTEAFF
-	TRBD2	TRBV7-9	TRBJ2-3	TGTGCCAGCAGCTATCTATTACTAGCGGGGGGGTTTTCTGGAGATACGCAGTATTTT	CASSYLLLAGGFSGDTQYF
-	TRBD2	TRBV2	TRBJ2-3	TGTGCCAGCAGCGCGGGAGACTCCTCCTGGGATACGCAGTATTTT	CASSAGDSSWDTQYF
-	-	TRBV5-1	TRBJ1-1	TGCGCCAGCAGCCGGCAGGCAGGGACTGAAGCTTTCTTT	CASSRQAGTEAFF
-	-	TRBV28	TRBJ1-5	TGTGCCAGCAGGCCGAGTTGGAGCAATCAGCCCCAGCATTTT	CASRPSWSNQPQHF
-	-	TRBV2	TRBJ1-2	TGTGCCAGCAGTGAAACAGACGAGAACTATGGCTACACCTTC	CASSETDENYGYTF
-	-	TRBV27	TRBJ1-2	TGTGCCAGCACCCCTATGGGGGGGAGTGGAGGCTACACCTTC	CASTPMGGSGGYTF
-	-	TRBV5-5	TRBJ1-1	TGTGCCAGCAGCCCAACCGGACAGCTGAACACTGAAGCTTTCTTT	CASSPTGQLNTEAFF
-	TRBD1	TRBV28	TRBJ1-5	TGTGCCAGCAGTCAGCCGACAGGGTCGGGCAATCAGCCCCAGCATTTT	CASSQPTGSGNQPQHF
-	TRBD1	TRBV2	TRBJ2-1	TGTGCCAGCAGAGCCGGGACAGGGCTTTACTTTGAGCAGTTCTTC	CASRAGTGLYFEQFF
-	-	TRBV28	TRBJ2-3	TGTGCCAGCAGCCCGTCCTCTAGCACAGATACGCAGTATTTT	CASSPSSSTDTQYF
-	TRBD1	TRBV2	TRBJ1-5	TGTGCCAGCCGGGACAGAGATCAGCCCCAGCATTTT	CASRDRDQPQHF
-	TRBD2	TRBV3-1/TRBV3-2	TRBJ2-7	TGTGCCAGCAGCCAACCGGGACTAGTAGCCGAGCAGTACTTC	CASSQPGLVAEQYF
-	TRBD2	TRBV5-4	TRBJ2-5	TGTGCCAGCAGCTTGCCGGGGGGGCAAGGGCTTGAGACCCAGTACTTC	CASSLPGGQGLETQYF
-	-	TRBV3-1/TRBV3-2	TRBJ2-3	TGTGCCAGCAGCCAAGAGAGGCTTGGAGATACGCAGTATTTT	CASSQERLGDTQYF
once	-	TRBV5-6	TRBJ1-5	TGTGCCAGCAGCTTCGGACTAAGCAATCAGCCCCAGCATTTT	CASSFGLSNQPQHF
-	TRBD1	TRBV2	TRBJ2-5	TGTGCCAGCAGTGCCGAACGGACAGGGGCCCAAGAGACCCAGTACTTC	CASSAERTGAQETQYF
few	TRBD1	TRBV4-1	TRBJ2-7	TGCGCCAGCAGCCATGGTACAGGGGGGAGCTCCTACGAGCAGTACTTC	CASSHGTGGSSYEQYF
-	TRBD1	TRBV28	TRBJ1-2	TGTGCCAGCAGTCTCCAGGGGGCAGGGTATGGCTACACCTTC	CASSLQGAGYGYTF
-	-	TRBV20-1	TRBJ1-2	TGCAGTGCTAGTCCCGCTAACTATGGCTACACCTTC	CSASPANYGYTF
-	-	TRBV7-9	TRBJ1-3	TGTGCCAGCAGCTTGGGACCAGGGAGGAACACCATATATTTT	CASSLGPGRNTIYF
-	-	TRBV28	TRBJ1-2	TGTGCCAGCAGCTCGGCAGGGTGGGGTGGCTACACCTTC	CASSSAGWGGYTF
-	TRBD2	TRBV3-1/TRBV3-2	TRBJ2-5	TGTGCCAGCAGCCAGGAAACCCTGCGGGGGGGGTTGAGAGAGACCCAGTACTTC	CASSQETLRGGLRETQYF
once	-	TRBV10-2	TRBJ1-1	TGCGCCACCGCTTTGCTGTCGGTTGACACTGAAGCTTTCTTT	CATALLSVDTEAFF
-	TRBD2	TRBV4-2	TRBJ2-7	TGTGCCAGCAGCCAAGAGGTTGGGACTAGCACCCACGAGCAGTACTTC	CASSQEVGTSTHEQYF
-	-	TRBV5-1	TRBJ1-2	TGCGCCAGCAGCTTGGGGCAGGAAGGGGGTGGCTACACCTTC	CASSLGQEGGGYTF
-	-	TRBV5-4	TRBJ1-4	TGTGCCAGCAGCTCCTCGAATCCAGGGGCGACTAATGAAAAACTGTTTTTT	CASSSSNPGATNEKLFF
-	-	TRBV2	TRBJ2-2	TGTGCCAGCAGCTGGGGCGGCGGCACCGGGGAGCTGTTTTTT	CASSWGGGTGELFF
few	-	TRBV4-2	TRBJ2-7	TGTGCCAGCAGCCAAGATACGGGGTCGGGGGAGCAGTACTTC	CASSQDTGSGEQYF
-	-	TRBV10-1	TRBJ2-3	TGCGCCAGCAGTGAGTCAGGGAGGGATACGCAGTATTTT	CASSESGRDTQYF
-	-	TRBV21-1	TRBJ2-7	TGTGCCAGCAGCAAAACAGGGGTCTCTCCGCCCTACGAGCAGTACTTC	CASSKTGVSPPYEQYF
-	-	TRBV7-2	TRBJ2-7	TGTGCCAGCGGGACTTCTAACTCCTACGAGCAGTACTTC	CASGTSNSYEQYF
-	-	TRBV27	TRBJ1-1	TGTGCCAGCAGTTTATCGAGGCAGGCAGGGCGGAACACTGAAGCTTTCTTT	CASSLSRQAGRNTEAFF